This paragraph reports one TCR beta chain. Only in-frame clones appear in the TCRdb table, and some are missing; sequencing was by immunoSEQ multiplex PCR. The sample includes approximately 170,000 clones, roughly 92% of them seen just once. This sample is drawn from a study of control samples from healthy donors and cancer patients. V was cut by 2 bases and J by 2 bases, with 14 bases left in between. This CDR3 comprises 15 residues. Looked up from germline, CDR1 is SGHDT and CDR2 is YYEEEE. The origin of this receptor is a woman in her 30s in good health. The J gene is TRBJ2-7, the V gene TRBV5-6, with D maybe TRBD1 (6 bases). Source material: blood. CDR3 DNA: TGTGCCAGCAGCTTTCCGGGACACCAACCCTACGAGCAGTACTTC. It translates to CASSFPGHQPYEQYF.